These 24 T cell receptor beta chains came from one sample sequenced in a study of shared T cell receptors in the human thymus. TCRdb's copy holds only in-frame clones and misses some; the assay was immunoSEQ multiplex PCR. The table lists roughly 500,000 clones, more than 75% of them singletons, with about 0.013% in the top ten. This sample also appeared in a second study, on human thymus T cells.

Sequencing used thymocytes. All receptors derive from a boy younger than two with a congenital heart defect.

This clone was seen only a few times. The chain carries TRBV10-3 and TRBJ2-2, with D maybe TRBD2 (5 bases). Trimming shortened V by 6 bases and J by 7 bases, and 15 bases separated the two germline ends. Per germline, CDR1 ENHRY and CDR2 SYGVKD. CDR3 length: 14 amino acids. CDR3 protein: CAISEVRGNGELFF. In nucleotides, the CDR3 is TGTGCCATCAGCGAGGTTCGGGGAAACGGGGAGCTGTTTTTT.

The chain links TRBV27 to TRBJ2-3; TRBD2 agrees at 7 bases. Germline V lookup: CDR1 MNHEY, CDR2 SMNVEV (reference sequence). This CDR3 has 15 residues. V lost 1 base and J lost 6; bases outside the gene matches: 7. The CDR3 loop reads CASSLYWREMDTQYF. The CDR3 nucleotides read TGTGCCAGCAGTTTATACTGGCGGGAGATGGATACGCAGTATTTT.

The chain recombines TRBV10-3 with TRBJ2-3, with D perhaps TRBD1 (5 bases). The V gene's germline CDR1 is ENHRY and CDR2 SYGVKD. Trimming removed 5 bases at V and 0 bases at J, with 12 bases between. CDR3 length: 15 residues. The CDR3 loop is CAISLGPSSTDTQYF. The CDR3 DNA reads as TGTGCCATCAGTTTGGGGCCATCTAGCACAGATACGCAGTATTTT.

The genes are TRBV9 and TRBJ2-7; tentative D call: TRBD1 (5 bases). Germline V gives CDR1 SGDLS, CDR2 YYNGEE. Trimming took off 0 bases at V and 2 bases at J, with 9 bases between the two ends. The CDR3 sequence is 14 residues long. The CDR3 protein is CASSVERQTYEQYF. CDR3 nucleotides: TGTGCCAGCAGCGTAGAAAGACAGACCTACGAGCAGTACTTC.

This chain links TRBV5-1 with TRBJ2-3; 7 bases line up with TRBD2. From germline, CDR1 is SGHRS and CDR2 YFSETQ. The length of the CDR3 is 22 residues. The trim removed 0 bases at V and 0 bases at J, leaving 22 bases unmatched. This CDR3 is CASSLDGGTLAARDYSTDTQYF. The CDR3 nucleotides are TGCGCCAGCAGCTTGGATGGGGGTACGCTAGCGGCCAGAGACTATAGCACAGATACGCAGTATTTT.

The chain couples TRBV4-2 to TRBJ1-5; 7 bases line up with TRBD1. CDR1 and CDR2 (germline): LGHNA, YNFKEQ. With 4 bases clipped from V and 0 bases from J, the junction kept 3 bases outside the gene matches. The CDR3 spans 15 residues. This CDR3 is CASSPTGYSNQPQHF. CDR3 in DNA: TGTGCCAGCAGCCCGACAGGGTATAGCAATCAGCCCCAGCATTTT.

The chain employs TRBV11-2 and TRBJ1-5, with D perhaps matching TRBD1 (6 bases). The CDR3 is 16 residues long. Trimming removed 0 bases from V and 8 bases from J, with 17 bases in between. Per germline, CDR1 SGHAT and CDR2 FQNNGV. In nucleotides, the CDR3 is TGTGCCAGCAGCTTAGACGGGGCAGGGGCTATCAAGCCCCAGCATTTT. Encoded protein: CASSLDGAGAIKPQHF. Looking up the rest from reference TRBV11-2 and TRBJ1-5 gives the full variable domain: EAGVAQSPRYKIIEKRQSVAFWCNPISGHATLYWYQQILGQGPKLLIQFQNNGVVDDSQLPKDRFSAERLKGVDSTLKIQPAKLEDSAVYLCASSLDGAGAIKPQHFGDGTRLSIL.

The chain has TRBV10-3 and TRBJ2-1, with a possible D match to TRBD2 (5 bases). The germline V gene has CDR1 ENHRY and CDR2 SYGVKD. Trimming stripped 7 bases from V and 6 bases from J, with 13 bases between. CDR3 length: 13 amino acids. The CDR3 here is CAITRGRLNEQFF. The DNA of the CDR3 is TGTGCCATCACCCGGGGTAGACTCAATGAGCAGTTCTTC.

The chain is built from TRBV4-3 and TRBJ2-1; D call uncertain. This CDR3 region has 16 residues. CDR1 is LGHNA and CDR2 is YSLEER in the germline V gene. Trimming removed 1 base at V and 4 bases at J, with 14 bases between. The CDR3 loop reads CASSQVKYPRYNEQFF. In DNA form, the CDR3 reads TGCGCCAGCAGCCAAGTGAAGTATCCTAGGTACAATGAGCAGTTCTTC.

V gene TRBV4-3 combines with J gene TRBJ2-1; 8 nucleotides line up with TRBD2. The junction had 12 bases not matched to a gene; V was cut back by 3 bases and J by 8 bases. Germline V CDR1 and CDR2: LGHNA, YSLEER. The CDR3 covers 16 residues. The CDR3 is CASSQGTRREVDEQFF. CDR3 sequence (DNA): TGCGCCAGCAGCCAGGGCACCAGGCGGGAGGTCGATGAGCAGTTCTTC.

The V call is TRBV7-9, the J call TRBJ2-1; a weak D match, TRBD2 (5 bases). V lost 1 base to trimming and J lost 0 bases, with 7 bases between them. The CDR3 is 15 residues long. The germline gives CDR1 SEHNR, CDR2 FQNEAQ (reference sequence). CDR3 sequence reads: CASSLERTSYNEQFF. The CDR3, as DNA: TGTGCCAGCAGCTTAGAGCGGACCTCCTACAATGAGCAGTTCTTC.

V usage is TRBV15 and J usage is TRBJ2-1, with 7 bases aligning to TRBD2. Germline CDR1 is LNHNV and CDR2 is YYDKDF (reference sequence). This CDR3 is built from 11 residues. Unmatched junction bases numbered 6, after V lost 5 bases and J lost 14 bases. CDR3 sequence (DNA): TGTGCCACCAGCTACGCGGGAGACGAGTTCTTC. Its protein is CATSYAGDEFF.

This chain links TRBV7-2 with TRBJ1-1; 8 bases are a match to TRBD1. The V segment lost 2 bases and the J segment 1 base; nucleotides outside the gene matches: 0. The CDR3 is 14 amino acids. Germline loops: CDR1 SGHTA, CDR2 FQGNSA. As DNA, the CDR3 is TGTGCCAGCAGCTTACAGGGGGCGAACACTGAAGCTTTCTTT. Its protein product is CASSLQGANTEAFF.

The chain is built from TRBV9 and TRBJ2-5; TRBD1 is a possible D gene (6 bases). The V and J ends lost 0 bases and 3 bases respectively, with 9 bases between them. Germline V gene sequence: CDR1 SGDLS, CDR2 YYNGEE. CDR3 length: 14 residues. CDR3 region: CASSVANREETQYF. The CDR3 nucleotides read TGTGCCAGCAGCGTAGCTAACAGGGAAGAGACCCAGTACTTC.

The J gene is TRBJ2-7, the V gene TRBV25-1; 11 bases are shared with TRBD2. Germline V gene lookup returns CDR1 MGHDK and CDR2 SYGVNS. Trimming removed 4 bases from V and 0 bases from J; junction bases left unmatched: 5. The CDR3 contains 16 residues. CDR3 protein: CASSATSGGRSYEQYF. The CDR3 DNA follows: TGTGCCAGCAGTGCAACTAGCGGGGGCCGCTCCTACGAGCAGTACTTC.

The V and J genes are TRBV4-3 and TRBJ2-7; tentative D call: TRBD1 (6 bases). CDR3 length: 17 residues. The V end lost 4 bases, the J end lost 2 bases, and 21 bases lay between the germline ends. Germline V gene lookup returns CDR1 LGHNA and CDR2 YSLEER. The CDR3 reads CASSPRAYGQLPYEQYF. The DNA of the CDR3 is TGCGCCAGCAGCCCAAGGGCATACGGACAGTTACCCTACGAGCAGTACTTC.

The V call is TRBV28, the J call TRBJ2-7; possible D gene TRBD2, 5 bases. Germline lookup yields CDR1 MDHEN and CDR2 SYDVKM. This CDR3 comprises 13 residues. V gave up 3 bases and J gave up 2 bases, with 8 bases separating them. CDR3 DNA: TGTGCCAGCAGTTTTGGCGGGCCCTACGAGCAGTACTTC. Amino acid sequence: CASSFGGPYEQYF.

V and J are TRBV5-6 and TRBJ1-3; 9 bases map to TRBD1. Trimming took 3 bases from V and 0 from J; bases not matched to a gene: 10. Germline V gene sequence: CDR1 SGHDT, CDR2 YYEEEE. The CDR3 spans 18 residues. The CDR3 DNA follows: TGTGCCAGCAGCTGGCACAGGGGGCTGCCGAGCTCTGGAAACACCATATATTTT. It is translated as CASSWHRGLPSSGNTIYF.

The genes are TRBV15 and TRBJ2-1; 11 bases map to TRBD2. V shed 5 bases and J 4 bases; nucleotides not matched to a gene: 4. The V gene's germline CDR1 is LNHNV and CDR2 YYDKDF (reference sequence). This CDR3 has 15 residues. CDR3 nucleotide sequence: TGTGCCACCAGCGGTAGCGGGAGGGGGTACAATGAGCAGTTCTTC. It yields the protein CATSGSGRGYNEQFF.

The CDR3 region is CASNMGGQGVGNIQYF. CDR3 nucleotide sequence: TGTGCCAGCAACATGGGGGGACAGGGTGTCGGAAACATTCAGTACTTC. The chain uses TRBV11-2 and TRBJ2-4; 9 bases map to TRBD1. CDR3 size: 16 residues. The V gene's germline CDR1 is SGHAT and CDR2 FQNNGV. The V and J ends lost 7 bases and 6 bases, in that order; junction bases with no gene match: 13.

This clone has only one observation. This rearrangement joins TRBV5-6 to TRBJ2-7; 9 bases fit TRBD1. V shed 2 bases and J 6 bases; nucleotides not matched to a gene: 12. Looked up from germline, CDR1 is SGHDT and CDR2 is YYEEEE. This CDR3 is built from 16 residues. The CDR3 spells CASSLSGTGFSSEQYF. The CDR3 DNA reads TGTGCCAGCAGCTTATCCGGGACAGGGTTCTCGAGCGAGCAGTACTTC.

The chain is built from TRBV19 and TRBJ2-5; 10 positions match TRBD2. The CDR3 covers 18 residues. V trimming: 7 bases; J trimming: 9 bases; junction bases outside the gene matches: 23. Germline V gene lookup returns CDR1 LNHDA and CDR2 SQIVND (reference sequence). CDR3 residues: CASTTRRASGRADLAQYF. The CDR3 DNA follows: TGTGCCAGTACTACCCGGAGGGCCAGCGGGAGGGCCGATCTGGCCCAGTACTTC. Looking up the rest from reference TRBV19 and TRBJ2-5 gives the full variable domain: DGGITQSPKYLFRKEGQNVTLSCEQNLNHDAMYWYRQDPGQGLRLIYYSQIVNDFQKGDIAEGYSVSREKKESFPLTVTSAQKNPTAFYLCASTTRRASGRADLAQYFGPGTRLLVL.

The DNA for the CDR3 is TGTGCCAGTAGTATGCCAGATAAAGAGACCCAGTACTTC. Translation gives CASSMPDKETQYF. The chain has TRBV19 and TRBJ2-5; D remains ambiguous. The V and J ends lost 3 bases and 3 bases respectively, with 8 bases between them. The CDR3 contains 13 residues. In germline, CDR1 is LNHDA, CDR2 SQIVND (reference sequence).

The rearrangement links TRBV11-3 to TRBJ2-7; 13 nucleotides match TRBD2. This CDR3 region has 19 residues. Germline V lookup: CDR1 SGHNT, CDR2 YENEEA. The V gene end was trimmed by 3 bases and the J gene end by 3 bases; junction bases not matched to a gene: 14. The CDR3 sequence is CASSFRTSGSPTGDYEQYF. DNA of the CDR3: TGTGCCAGCAGCTTTCGGACTAGCGGGAGCCCCACCGGGGACTACGAGCAGTACTTC.